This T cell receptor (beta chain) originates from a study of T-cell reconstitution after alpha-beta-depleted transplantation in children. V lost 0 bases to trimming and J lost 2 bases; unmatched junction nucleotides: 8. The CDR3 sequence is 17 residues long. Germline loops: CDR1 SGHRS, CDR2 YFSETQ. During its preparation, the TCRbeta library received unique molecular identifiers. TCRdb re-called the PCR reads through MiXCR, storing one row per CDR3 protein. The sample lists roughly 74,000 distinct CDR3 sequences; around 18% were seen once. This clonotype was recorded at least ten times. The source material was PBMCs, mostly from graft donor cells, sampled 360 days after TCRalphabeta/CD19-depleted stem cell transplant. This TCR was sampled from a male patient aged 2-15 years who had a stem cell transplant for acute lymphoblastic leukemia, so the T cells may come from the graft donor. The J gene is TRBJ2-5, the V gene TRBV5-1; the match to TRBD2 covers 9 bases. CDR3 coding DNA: TGCGCCAGCAGCTTGGCCGGGGGACTAGCAGTTCAAGAGACCCAGTACTTC. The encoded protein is CASSLAGGLAVQETQYF. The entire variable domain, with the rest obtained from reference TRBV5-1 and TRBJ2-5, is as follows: KAGVTQTPRYLIKTRGQQVTLSCSPISGHRSVSWYQQTPGQGLQFLFEYFSETQRNKGNFPGRFSGRQFSNSRSEMNVSTLELGDSALYLCASSLAGGLAVQETQYFGPGTRLLVL.